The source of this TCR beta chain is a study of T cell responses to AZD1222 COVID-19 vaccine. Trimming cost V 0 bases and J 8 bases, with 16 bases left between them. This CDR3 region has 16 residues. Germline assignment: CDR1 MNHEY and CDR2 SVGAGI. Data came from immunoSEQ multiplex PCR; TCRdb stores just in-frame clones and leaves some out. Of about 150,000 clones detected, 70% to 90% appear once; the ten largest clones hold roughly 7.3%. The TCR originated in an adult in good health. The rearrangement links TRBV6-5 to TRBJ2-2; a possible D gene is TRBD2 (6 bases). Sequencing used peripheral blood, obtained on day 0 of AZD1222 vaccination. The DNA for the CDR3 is TGTGCCAGCAGTTACTCTTGGGCCGATCGGGAGGGGGAGCTGTTTTTT. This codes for CASSYSWADREGELFF.